The 25 T cell receptor beta chains in this list originate from one sample, sequenced in a study of blood T cell repertoires in COVID-19. Only in-frame clones appear in the TCRdb table, and some are missing; sequencing was by immunoSEQ multiplex PCR. The table includes some 170,000 clones, around 76% detected once. Sequencing input: peripheral blood. These receptors were taken from a woman aged 65 to 85 with acute or convalescent COVID-19.

The chain is built from TRBV7-3 and TRBJ2-3, with TRBD2 identical over 7 bases. The CDR3 totals 15 residues. After removal of 5 bases from V and 0 bases from J, the junction contained 5 bases not matched to a gene. Germline CDR1 SGHTA, CDR2 FQGTGA. For the CDR3, the DNA is TGTGCCAGCAGCGAGACTAGCCTTAGCACAGATACGCAGTATTTT. Protein: CASSETSLSTDTQYF.

The chain employs TRBV9 and TRBJ1-2; 7 bases agree with TRBD1. The CDR3 runs to 13 residues. V lost 0 bases to trimming and J lost 10 bases; unmatched junction nucleotides: 6. Germline V CDR1 and CDR2: SGDLS, YYNGEE. The CDR3 reads CASSVASGGDYTF. CDR3 nucleotides: TGTGCCAGCAGCGTAGCTTCAGGGGGTGACTACACCTTC.

This clone was counted once. The chain combines TRBV5-4 with TRBJ2-1; TRBD2 might be the D (6 bases). This CDR3 spans 16 amino acids. Trimming took off 5 bases at V and 3 bases at J, with 18 bases between the two ends. Germline V gene lookup returns CDR1 SGHNT and CDR2 YYREEE (reference sequence). CDR3 region: CASRSRVAEGYNEQFF. DNA for the CDR3: TGTGCCAGCAGGTCTAGGGTAGCGGAGGGCTACAATGAGCAGTTCTTC.

V usage is TRBV28 and J usage is TRBJ2-5; D is perhaps TRBD1 (5 bases). Trimming removed 5 bases at V and 4 bases at J, with 17 bases between. The length of the CDR3 is 15 residues. Germline assignment: CDR1 MDHEN and CDR2 SYDVKM. The CDR3 DNA reads as TGTGCCAGCAGTGCCACAATCAGGGTTGCAGAGACCCAGTACTTC. The encoded protein is CASSATIRVAETQYF.

This rearrangement joins TRBV28 to TRBJ2-5; D might be TRBD1 (5 bases). Germline CDR1 MDHEN, CDR2 SYDVKM. The CDR3 length is 17 residues. The V end lost 2 bases, the J end lost 5 bases, and 21 bases lay between the germline ends. CDR3 bases: TGTGCCAGCAGTTTACCCCGAAAGGACACCCGGGCGGAGACCCAGTACTTC. Amino acid sequence: CASSLPRKDTRAETQYF.

In this sample, this clone turned up a few times. V gene TRBV28 combines with J gene TRBJ2-3; 8 bases align to TRBD2. CDR3 size: 18 residues. Germline values: CDR1 MDHEN, CDR2 SYDVKM. J lost 0 bases, V lost 2 bases, and 10 bases had no gene match. In nucleotides, the CDR3 is TGTGCCAGCAGTTTAGACCCATCACTAGCGGCTAGCACAGATACGCAGTATTTT. Encoded protein: CASSLDPSLAASTDTQYF.

This chain uses TRBV6-5 with TRBJ2-3; TRBD2 matches at 7 bases. Looked up from germline, CDR1 is MNHEY and CDR2 is SVGAGI. The J segment lost 6 bases and the V segment lost 6 bases, leaving 3 bases of the junction unmatched. This CDR3 contains 12 residues. CDR3: CASRGGVDTQYF. The CDR3 DNA follows: TGTGCCAGCAGGGGGGGGGTGGATACGCAGTATTTT.

The chain is built from TRBV28 and TRBJ1-2; 8 bases are shared with TRBD1. The germline CDR1 and CDR2 sequences are MDHEN and SYDVKM. V shed 3 bases, J shed 6 bases, and the junction held 3 bases outside the gene matches. This CDR3 region has 13 residues. The chain's CDR3 is CASSFGQGDGYTF. The CDR3, as DNA: TGTGCCAGCAGTTTTGGACAGGGTGATGGCTACACCTTC.

The rearrangement joins TRBV30 to TRBJ2-1; D gene unclear. CDR1 GTSNPN and CDR2 SVGIG come from the germline V gene (reference sequence). The CDR3 runs 11 residues. Trimming took off 2 bases at V and 6 bases at J, with 5 bases between the two ends. This chain's CDR3 is CAWSTSNEQFF. The CDR3 region has the DNA TGTGCCTGGAGTACCAGCAATGAGCAGTTCTTC. Combining the CDR3 with reference TRBV30 and TRBJ2-1 gives the whole variable domain SQTIHQWPATLVQPVGSPLSLECTVEGTSNPNLYWYRQAAGRGLQLLFYSVGIGQISSEVPQNLSASRPQDRQFILSSKKLLLSDSGFYLCAWSTSNEQFFGPGTRLTVL.

The J gene is TRBJ1-3, the V gene TRBV30; 8 bases are shared with TRBD1. Per the germline V gene, CDR1 is GTSNPN and CDR2 is SVGIG (reference sequence). The CDR3 spans 15 residues. V dropped 2 bases and J dropped 3; count of bases not matched to a gene: 6. CDR3 nucleotides: TGTGCCTGGAGTCCGGACAGGGTGAATGGAAACACCATATATTTT. Residues: CAWSPDRVNGNTIYF.

The chain carries TRBV7-9 and TRBJ1-1; D gene uncertain. Trimming took 1 base from V and 5 from J, leaving 8 bases between them. Looked up from germline, CDR1 is SEHNR and CDR2 is FQNEAQ (reference sequence). The CDR3 covers 13 residues. The chain's CDR3 is CASSLDGRTEAFF. The CDR3 bases are TGTGCCAGCAGCTTAGACGGGAGGACTGAAGCTTTCTTT.

V gene TRBV6-5 combines with J gene TRBJ1-2; 7 positions match TRBD1. Germline CDR1 and CDR2: MNHEY and SVGAGI. This CDR3 is 15 amino acids long. With 5 bases clipped from V and 1 base from J, the junction kept 7 bases outside the gene matches. DNA for the CDR3: TGTGCCAGCAGTACCGACAGGGTGTTTAACTATGGCTACACCTTC. This gives the protein CASSTDRVFNYGYTF.

Only one count was recorded for this clone. The chain links TRBV2 to TRBJ1-4; no firm D call. Per germline, CDR1 SNHLY and CDR2 FYNNEI. This CDR3 is built from 13 residues. V shed 4 bases and J shed 4 bases, with 7 bases lying between them. The CDR3: CASSGTLNEKLFF. In nucleotides, the CDR3 is TGTGCCAGCAGTGGGACTCTTAATGAAAAACTGTTTTTT.

The chain combines TRBV24-1 with TRBJ1-4, with 8 bases that match TRBD1. Germline trimming cut 2 bases from V and 6 bases from J; bases unmatched to any gene: 4. CDR1 and CDR2 from the germline V gene are KGHDR and SFDVKD. The CDR3 loop spans 15 amino acids. CDR3 sequence reads: CATSDWGQADEKLFF. CDR3 nucleotide sequence: TGTGCCACCAGTGATTGGGGACAGGCCGATGAAAAACTGTTTTTT.

This clone was detected only once. The gene calls are TRBV3-1 (or the pseudogene TRBV3-2) and TRBJ2-5, with unresolved D. The CDR3 is made up of 10 amino acids. V gave up 5 bases and J gave up 8 bases, with 6 bases separating them. Germline CDR1 is LGHDT and CDR2 is YNNKEL (reference sequence). The CDR3, as DNA: TGTGCCAGCAGCGGTAGTACCCAGTACTTC. Protein product: CASSGSTQYF.

This clone was picked up a small number of times. The gene calls are TRBV5-1 and TRBJ2-1; tentative D call: TRBD2 (6 bases). Germline-derived CDR1 and CDR2 are SGHRS and YFSETQ. V lost 4 bases and J lost 4, with 12 bases in between. The CDR3 totals 14 residues. The CDR3 DNA follows: TGCGCCAGCAGCATCGGGACTGCTTACAATGAGCAGTTCTTC. Residues: CASSIGTAYNEQFF.

As regards this clone: The sample carries other DNA sequences with the same CDR3. V usage is TRBV7-6 and J usage is TRBJ2-7, with TRBD1 matching over 7 bases. The CDR3 runs 14 residues. The V segment lost 5 bases and the J segment 1 base; nucleotides outside the gene matches: 5. Germline lookup yields CDR1 SGHVS and CDR2 FNYEAQ. CDR3 sequence reads: CASSPSRGSYEQYF. Written as DNA, the CDR3 is TGTGCCAGCAGCCCTTCCAGGGGGTCCTACGAGCAGTACTTC.

This chain joins TRBV12-3 or TRBV12-4 and TRBJ1-2; D is undetermined. This CDR3 is 12 amino acids long. The V gene lost 3 bases and the J gene lost 1 base, with 3 bases spanning the gap. The CDR3 coding sequence is TGTGCCAGCAGTTTCAGTAACTATGGCTACACCTTC. It encodes CASSFSNYGYTF.

The DNA of the CDR3 is TGTGCCAGCAGTTCCCTAACAGGGATTAACACTGAAGCTTTCTTT. This encodes CASSSLTGINTEAFF. The V call is TRBV28, the J call TRBJ1-1, with a possible D match to TRBD1 (6 bases). There are 15 residues in the CDR3. The V end was cut by 4 bases, the J end by 2 bases, with 14 bases between. The germline V gene encodes CDR1 MDHEN and CDR2 SYDVKM.

This clone was seen once. The chain uses TRBV2 and TRBJ2-5, with a possible D match to TRBD1 (5 bases). V was shortened by 7 bases and J by 3 bases, with 15 bases between the two germline ends. The CDR3 is 14 amino acids. Germline loops: CDR1 SNHLY, CDR2 FYNNEI. CDR3 sequence: CASTGKGMEETQYF. CDR3 bases: TGTGCCAGCACCGGTAAGGGGATGGAAGAGACCCAGTACTTC.

This sequence joins TRBV2 and TRBJ1-5; TRBD1 aligns across 8 bases. After removal of 5 bases from V and 6 bases from J, the junction contained 3 bases not matched to a gene. Germline V gives CDR1 SNHLY, CDR2 FYNNEI. This CDR3 has 13 residues. The CDR3 protein is CASSYDRGQPQHF. CDR3 DNA sequence: TGTGCCAGCAGTTATGACAGGGGTCAGCCCCAGCATTTT.

This chain joins TRBV6-5 and TRBJ1-6; TRBD1 might be the D (5 bases). Germline CDR1 and CDR2: MNHEY and SVGAGI. Trimming took 0 bases from V and 3 from J, leaving 9 bases between them. This CDR3 spans 16 amino acids. Here the CDR3 DNA reads TGTGCCAGCAGTTACTCGGGGGGAATCTATAATTCACCCCTCCACTTT. Translating it yields CASSYSGGIYNSPLHF.

This rearrangement joins TRBV6-5 to TRBJ1-1; D is ambiguous. V dropped 2 bases and J dropped 2 bases, with 9 bases sitting between them. The CDR3 is made up of 14 amino acids. In germline, CDR1 is MNHEY, CDR2 SVGAGI. The CDR3 sequence: CASSYVRYNTEAFF. The CDR3 nucleotides read TGTGCCAGCAGTTACGTCAGATATAACACTGAAGCTTTCTTT.

V and J are TRBV6-5 and TRBJ2-3; D perhaps matches TRBD1 (6 bases). V dropped 7 bases and J dropped 3 bases, with 17 bases sitting between them. Germline V CDR1 and CDR2: MNHEY, SVGAGI. The CDR3 is made up of 15 amino acids. The CDR3 spells CASIMGARGTDTQYF. The CDR3 nucleotides read TGTGCCAGCATTATGGGGGCTAGGGGAACAGATACGCAGTATTTT.

The rearrangement joins TRBV28 to TRBJ1-2; a possible D gene is TRBD1 (5 bases). Germline V gene lookup returns CDR1 MDHEN and CDR2 SYDVKM. Trimming cost V 4 bases and J 1 base, with 7 bases left between them. The CDR3 sequence is 13 residues long. The CDR3 sequence: CASSYRRNYGYTF. For the CDR3, the DNA is TGTGCCAGCAGTTACAGGCGTAACTATGGCTACACCTTC.